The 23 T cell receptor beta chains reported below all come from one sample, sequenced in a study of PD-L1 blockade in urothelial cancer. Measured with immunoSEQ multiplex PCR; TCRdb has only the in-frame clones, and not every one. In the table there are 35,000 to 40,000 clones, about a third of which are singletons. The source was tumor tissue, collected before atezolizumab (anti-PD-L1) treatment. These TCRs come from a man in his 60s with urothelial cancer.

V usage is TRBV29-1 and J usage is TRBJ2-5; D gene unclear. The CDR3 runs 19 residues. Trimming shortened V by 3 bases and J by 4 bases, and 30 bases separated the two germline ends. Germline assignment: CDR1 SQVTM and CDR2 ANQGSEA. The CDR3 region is CSVDGDSVPENRDSETQYF. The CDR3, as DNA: TGCAGCGTTGATGGTGACTCTGTCCCAGAGAATAGAGATTCAGAGACCCAGTACTTC. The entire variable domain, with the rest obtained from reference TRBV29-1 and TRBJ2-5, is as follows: SAVISQKPSRDICQRGTSLTIQCQVDSQVTMMFWYRQQPGQSLTLIATANQGSEATYESGFVIDKFPISRPNLTFSTLTVSNMSPEDSSIYLCSVDGDSVPENRDSETQYFGPGTRLLVL.

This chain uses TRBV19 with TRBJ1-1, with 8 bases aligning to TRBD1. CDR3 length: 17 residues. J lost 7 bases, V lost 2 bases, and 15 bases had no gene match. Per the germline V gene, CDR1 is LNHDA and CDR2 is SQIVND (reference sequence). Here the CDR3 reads CASSIPTGTGEIYEAFF. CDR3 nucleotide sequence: TGTGCCAGTAGTATACCTACCGGGACAGGAGAAATCTATGAAGCTTTCTTT.

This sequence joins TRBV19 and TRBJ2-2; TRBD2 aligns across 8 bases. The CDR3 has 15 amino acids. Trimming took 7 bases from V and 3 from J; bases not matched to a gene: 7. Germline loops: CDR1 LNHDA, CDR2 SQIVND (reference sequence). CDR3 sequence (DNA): TGTGCCAGTACCACACTAGCGGCTTACACCGGGGAGCTGTTTTTT. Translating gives CASTTLAAYTGELFF.

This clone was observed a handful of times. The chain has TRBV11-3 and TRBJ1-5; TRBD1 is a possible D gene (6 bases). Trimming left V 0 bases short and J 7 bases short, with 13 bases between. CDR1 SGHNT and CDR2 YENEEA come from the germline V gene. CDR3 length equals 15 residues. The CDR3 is CASSLDGGRGQPQHF. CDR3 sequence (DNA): TGTGCCAGCAGCTTAGACGGGGGGCGAGGCCAGCCCCAGCATTTT. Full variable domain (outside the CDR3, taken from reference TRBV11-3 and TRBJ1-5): EAGVVQSPRYKIIEKKQPVAFWCNPISGHNTLYWYLQNLGQGPELLIRYENEEAVDDSQLPKDRFSAERLKGVDSTLKIQPAELGDSAVYLCASSLDGGRGQPQHFGDGTRLSIL.

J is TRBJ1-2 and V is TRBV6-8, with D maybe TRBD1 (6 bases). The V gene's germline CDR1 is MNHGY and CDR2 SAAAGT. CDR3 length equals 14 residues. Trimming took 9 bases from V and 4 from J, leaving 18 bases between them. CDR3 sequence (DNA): TGTGCCAGTCGGGGAGGGGGGGCAGGCTATGGCTACACCTTC. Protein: CASRGGGAGYGYTF.

The CDR3, as DNA: TGTGCCAGCAGTTTACCATCCAGGAAAGAGACCCAGTACTTC. It specifies CASSLPSRKETQYF. This chain links TRBV28 with TRBJ2-5; D gene uncertain. The CDR3 covers 14 residues. Germline assignment: CDR1 MDHEN and CDR2 SYDVKM. Between the trimmed V and J ends, which lost 2 bases and 3 bases, there was a span of 10 bases.

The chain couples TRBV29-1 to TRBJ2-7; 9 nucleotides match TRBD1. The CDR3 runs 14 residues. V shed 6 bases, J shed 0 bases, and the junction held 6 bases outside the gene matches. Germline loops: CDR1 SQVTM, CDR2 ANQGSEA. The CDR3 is CSVMTGGSSYEQYF. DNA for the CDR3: TGCAGCGTCATGACAGGGGGTAGCTCCTACGAGCAGTACTTC.

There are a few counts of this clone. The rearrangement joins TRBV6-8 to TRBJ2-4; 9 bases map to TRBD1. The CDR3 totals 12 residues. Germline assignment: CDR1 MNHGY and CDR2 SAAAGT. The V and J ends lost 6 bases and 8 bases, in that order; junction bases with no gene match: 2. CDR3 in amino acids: CASSGQGYIQYF. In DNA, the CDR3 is TGTGCCAGCAGCGGACAGGGGTACATTCAGTACTTC.

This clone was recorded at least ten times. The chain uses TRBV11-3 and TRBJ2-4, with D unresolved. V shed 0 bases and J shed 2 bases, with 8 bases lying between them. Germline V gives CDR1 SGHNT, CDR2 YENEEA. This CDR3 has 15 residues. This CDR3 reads CASSLERPPKNIQYF. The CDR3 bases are TGTGCCAGCAGCTTAGAGAGGCCCCCCAAAAACATTCAGTACTTC.

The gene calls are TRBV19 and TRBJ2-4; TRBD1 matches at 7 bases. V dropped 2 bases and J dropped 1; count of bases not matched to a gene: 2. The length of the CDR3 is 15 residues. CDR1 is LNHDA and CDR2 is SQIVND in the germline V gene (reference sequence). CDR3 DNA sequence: TGTGCCAGTAGTATACAGGGGGAGGCCAAAAACATTCAGTACTTC. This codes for CASSIQGEAKNIQYF.

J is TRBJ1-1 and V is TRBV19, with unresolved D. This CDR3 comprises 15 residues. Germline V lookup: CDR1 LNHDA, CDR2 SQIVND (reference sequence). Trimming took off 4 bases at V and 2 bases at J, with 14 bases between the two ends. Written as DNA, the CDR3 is TGTGCCAGTAGTAAGACCTCGACCCATAACACTGAAGCTTTCTTT. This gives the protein CASSKTSTHNTEAFF.

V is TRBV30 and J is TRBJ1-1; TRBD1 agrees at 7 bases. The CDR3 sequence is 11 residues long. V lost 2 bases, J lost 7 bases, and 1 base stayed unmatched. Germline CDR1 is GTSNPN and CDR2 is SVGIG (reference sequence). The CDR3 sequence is CAWSRDSEAFF. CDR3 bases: TGTGCCTGGAGTCGGGACAGTGAAGCTTTCTTT.

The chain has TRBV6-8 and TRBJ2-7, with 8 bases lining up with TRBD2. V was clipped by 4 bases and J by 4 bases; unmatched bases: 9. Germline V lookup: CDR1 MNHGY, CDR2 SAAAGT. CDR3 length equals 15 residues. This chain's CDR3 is CASSSKAGVLYEQYF. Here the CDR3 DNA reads TGTGCCAGCAGTTCGAAAGCGGGAGTCTTATACGAGCAGTACTTC.

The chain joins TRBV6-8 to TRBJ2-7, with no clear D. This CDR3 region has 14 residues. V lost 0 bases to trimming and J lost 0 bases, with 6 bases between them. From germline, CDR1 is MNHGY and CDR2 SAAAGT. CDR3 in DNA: TGTGCCAGCAGTTACTCCCTGAGCTCCTACGAGCAGTACTTC. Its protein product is CASSYSLSSYEQYF.

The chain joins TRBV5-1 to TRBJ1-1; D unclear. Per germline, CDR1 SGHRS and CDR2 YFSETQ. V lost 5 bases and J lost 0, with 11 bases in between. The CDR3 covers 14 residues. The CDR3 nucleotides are TGCGCCAGCAGGCCCGCACCCATGAACACTGAAGCTTTCTTT. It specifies CASRPAPMNTEAFF.

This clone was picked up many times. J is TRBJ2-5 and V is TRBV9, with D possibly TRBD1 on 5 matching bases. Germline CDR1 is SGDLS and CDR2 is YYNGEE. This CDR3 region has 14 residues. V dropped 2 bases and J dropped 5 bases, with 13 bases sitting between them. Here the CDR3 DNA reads TGTGCCAGCAGCGTCGACAGTAGGGGCGAGACCCAGTACTTC. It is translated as CASSVDSRGETQYF.

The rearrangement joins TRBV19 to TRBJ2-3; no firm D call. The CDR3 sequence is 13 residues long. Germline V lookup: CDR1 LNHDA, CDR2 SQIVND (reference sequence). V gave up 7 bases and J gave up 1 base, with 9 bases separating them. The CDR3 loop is CASKLQRTDTQYF. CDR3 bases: TGTGCCAGTAAACTCCAACGCACAGATACGCAGTATTTT.

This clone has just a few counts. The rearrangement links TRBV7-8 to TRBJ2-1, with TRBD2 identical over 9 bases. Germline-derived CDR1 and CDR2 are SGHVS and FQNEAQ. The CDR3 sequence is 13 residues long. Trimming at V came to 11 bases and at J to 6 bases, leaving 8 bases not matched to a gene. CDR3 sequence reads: CALGGRAANEQFF. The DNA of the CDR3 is TGTGCCCTAGGCGGGAGGGCCGCCAATGAGCAGTTCTTC.

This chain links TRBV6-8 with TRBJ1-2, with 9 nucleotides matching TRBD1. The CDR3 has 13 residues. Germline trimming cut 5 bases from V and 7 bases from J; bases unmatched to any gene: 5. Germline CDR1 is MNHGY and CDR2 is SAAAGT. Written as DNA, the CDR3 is TGTGCCAGCAGTCCACAGGGGGCCGCTGGCTACACCTTC. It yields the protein CASSPQGAAGYTF.

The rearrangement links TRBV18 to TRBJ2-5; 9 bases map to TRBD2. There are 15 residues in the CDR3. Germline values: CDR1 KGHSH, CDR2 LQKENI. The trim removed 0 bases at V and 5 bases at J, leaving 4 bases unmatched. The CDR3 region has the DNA TGTGCCAGCTCACCACCGGGACTAGCCGGGGAGACCCAGTACTTC. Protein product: CASSPPGLAGETQYF.

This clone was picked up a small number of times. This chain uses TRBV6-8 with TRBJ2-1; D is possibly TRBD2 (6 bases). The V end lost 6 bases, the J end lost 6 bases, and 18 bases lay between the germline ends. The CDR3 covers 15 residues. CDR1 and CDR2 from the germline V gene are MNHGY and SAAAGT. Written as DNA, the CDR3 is TGTGCCAGCAGCCAGGAGTGGACTATCCTCAATGAGCAGTTCTTC. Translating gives CASSQEWTILNEQFF.

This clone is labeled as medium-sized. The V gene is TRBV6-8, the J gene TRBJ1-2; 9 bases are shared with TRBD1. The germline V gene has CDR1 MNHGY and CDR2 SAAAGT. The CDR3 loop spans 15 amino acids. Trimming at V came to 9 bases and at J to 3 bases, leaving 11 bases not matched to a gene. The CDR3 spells CARGQGMEMDYGYTF. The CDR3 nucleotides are TGTGCCAGGGGACAGGGAATGGAAATGGACTATGGCTACACCTTC.

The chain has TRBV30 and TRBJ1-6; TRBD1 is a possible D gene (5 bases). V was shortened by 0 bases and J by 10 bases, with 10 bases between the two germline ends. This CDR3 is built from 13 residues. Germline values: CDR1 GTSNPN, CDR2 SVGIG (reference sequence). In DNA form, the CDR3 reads TGTGCCTGGAGTGTCCCAGGGCACTCACCCCTCCACTTT. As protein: CAWSVPGHSPLHF. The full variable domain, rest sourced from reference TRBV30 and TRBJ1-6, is SQTIHQWPATLVQPVGSPLSLECTVEGTSNPNLYWYRQAAGRGLQLLFYSVGIGQISSEVPQNLSASRPQDRQFILSSKKLLLSDSGFYLCAWSVPGHSPLHFGNGTRLTVT.